A single sample is the source of the 10 T cell receptor beta chains below, sequenced in a study of molecular identifiers for immune sequencing clone quantification. TCRdb re-derived calls from the PCR reads in MiXCR, one entry per CDR3 protein. Of under 800,000 distinct CDR3 sequences in the sample, about 25% were seen once. Sequencing was carried out using naive CD8+ T cells from blood, with Jurkat cell RNA spiked in. Subset noted: FACS-sorted CD8+CD4-CCR7+CD45RA+ naive T cells. These receptors all stem from a human donor in good health. Some libraries in this study had Jurkat cell RNA spiked in.

This clonotype was picked up a small number of times. The chain joins TRBV25-1 to TRBJ2-5, with TRBD2 as a possible D gene (6 bases). The CDR3 loop spans 14 amino acids. Germline CDR1 is MGHDK and CDR2 is SYGVNS. V was clipped by 3 bases and J by 5 bases, with 13 bases between them. The CDR3 is CASSEGLGGETQYF. The DNA for the CDR3 is TGTGCCAGCAGTGAGGGGTTGGGGGGTGAGACCCAGTACTTC.

This clonotype was seen a handful of times. The genes are TRBV5-6 and TRBJ1-4, with D unclear. Trimming stripped 0 bases from V and 6 bases from J, with 12 bases between. The germline gives CDR1 SGHDT, CDR2 YYEEEE. CDR3 length: 15 residues. The CDR3 protein is CASSLERGKDEKLFF. DNA of the CDR3: TGTGCCAGCAGCTTGGAGCGCGGGAAGGATGAAAAACTGTTTTTT.

For this clonotype: A much larger clone is a single base away; this may be a read error. The V gene is TRBV4-3, the J gene TRBJ2-3; possible D gene TRBD1, 6 bases. CDR3 length: 17 residues. Germline values: CDR1 LGHNA, CDR2 YSLEER. Trimming stripped 4 bases from V and 4 bases from J, with 21 bases between. DNA for the CDR3: TGCGCCAGCAGCCGAGATTCCCAGCAACAGGGTGCAGATACGCAGTATTTT. Its protein product is CASSRDSQQQGADTQYF.

This clonotype was recorded many times. V and J are TRBV24-1 and TRBJ2-2, with D perhaps matching TRBD2 (6 bases). CDR3 length: 15 residues. Trimming removed 4 bases from V and 1 base from J, with 9 bases in between. Germline CDR1 reads KGHDR; CDR2 reads SFDVKD. Here the CDR3 DNA reads TGTGCCACCAGTGAGCGGGGACTGAACACCGGGGAGCTGTTTTTT. Amino acids: CATSERGLNTGELFF.

The chain couples TRBV21-1 to TRBJ1-4; the D call in the table, TRBD1, was not verified against the DNA. TRBV21-1 is a pseudogene segment. CDR3 length: 17 amino acids. CDR3 region: CASNPRKGRATNEKLFF. The CDR3 DNA follows: TGTGCCAGCAATCCGCGTAAGGGGCGGGCAACTAATGAAAAACTGTTTTTT.

The table lists this clonotype with many counts. In DNA form, the CDR3 reads TGTGCCAGCAGCCCCCTGACTAGCGGGAGGCAAGAGACCCAGTACTTC. Translation: CASSPLTSGRQETQYF. The chain joins TRBV7-9 to TRBJ2-5, with 13 bases aligning to TRBD2. Germline trimming cut 5 bases from V and 2 bases from J; bases unmatched to any gene: 5. The CDR3 is made up of 16 amino acids. Germline V gene lookup returns CDR1 SEHNR and CDR2 FQNEAQ (reference sequence). The full variable domain, completed using reference TRBV7-9 and TRBJ2-5, is DTGVSQNPRHKITKRGQNVTFRCDPISEHNRLYWYRQTLGQGPEFLTYFQNEAQLEKSRLLSDRFSAERPKGSFSTLEIQRTEQGDSAMYLCASSPLTSGRQETQYFGPGTRLLVL.

Comment on this clonotype: A much larger clone sits a single nucleotide away, making a read error possible. This likely comes from a read error, as the CDR3 has no conserved phenylalanine or tryptophan at its end. The chain links TRBV5-1 to TRBJ2-3, with 7 bases aligning to TRBD1. J lost 2 bases, V lost 0 bases, and 9 bases had no gene match. The CDR3 extends over 17 amino acids. Germline V gene lookup returns CDR1 SGHRS and CDR2 YFSETQ. CDR3: CASSLGRGQSSTDTQYL. The CDR3, as DNA: TGCGCCAGCAGCTTGGGCAGGGGACAGTCCTCCACAGATACGCAGTATTTA.

Many counts were recorded for this clonotype. V usage is TRBV12-3 or TRBV12-4 and J usage is TRBJ2-3, with D tentatively TRBD2 (5 bases). V was shortened by 7 bases and J by 3 bases, with 14 bases between the two germline ends. CDR3 size: 14 residues. In nucleotides, the CDR3 is TGTGCCAGCACTCAATCGGGGTTGACAGATACGCAGTATTTT. As protein: CASTQSGLTDTQYF.

This clonotype was detected a few times. V and J are TRBV25-1 and TRBJ1-1, with 8 nucleotides matching TRBD1. Germline CDR1 and CDR2: MGHDK and SYGVNS. After removal of 5 bases from V and 12 bases from J, the junction contained 5 bases not matched to a gene. The CDR3 sequence is 11 residues long. The CDR3 is CASSTGTGTFF. Written as DNA, the CDR3 is TGTGCCAGCAGTACCGGGACAGGAACTTTCTTT. The entire variable domain, with the rest obtained from reference TRBV25-1 and TRBJ1-1, is as follows: EADIYQTPRYLVIGTGKKITLECSQTMGHDKMYWYQQDPGMELHLIHYSYGVNSTEKGDLSSESTVSRIRTEHFPLTLESARPSHTSQYLCASSTGTGTFFGQGTRLTVV.

J is TRBJ2-2 and V is TRBV7-7; the match to TRBD2 covers 15 bases. The CDR3 spans 17 residues. Germline V gene lookup returns CDR1 SSHAT and CDR2 FNYEAQ (reference sequence). The V gene end was trimmed by 5 bases and the J gene end by 7 bases; junction bases not matched to a gene: 8. CDR3 in amino acids: CASSPRTSGGAFGELFF. The CDR3 nucleotides read TGTGCCAGCAGCCCCCGGACTAGCGGGGGGGCTTTCGGGGAGCTGTTTTTT.